Shown below are 15 T cell receptor beta chains from a single sample sequenced in a study of PD-1 blockade in mismatch repair-deficient tumors. TCRdb keeps only in-frame clones here, not all; method: immunoSEQ multiplex PCR. This sample has about 68,000 clones, with approximately 82% found just once. The sequences come from peripheral blood, collected 2 weeks after starting pembrolizumab. Receptors originate from an adult with mismatch repair-deficient cancer.

This chain uses TRBV5-6 with TRBJ1-3; no clear D gene. Germline-derived CDR1 and CDR2 are SGHDT and YYEEEE. Trimming stripped 0 bases from V and 0 bases from J, with 13 bases between. The CDR3 loop spans 17 amino acids. CDR3 loop: CASSLGITTLSGNTIYF. In DNA form, the CDR3 reads TGTGCCAGCAGCTTGGGGATTACGACTCTCTCTGGAAACACCATATATTTT.

This chain joins TRBV27 and TRBJ2-6; D may be TRBD2 (5 bases). The V end was cut by 0 bases, the J end by 4 bases, with 19 bases between. The CDR3 is made up of 19 amino acids. CDR1 is MNHEY, CDR2 SMNVEV, per germline (reference sequence). The CDR3 region is CASSLSPGRQSTGANVLTF. The CDR3 nucleotides are TGTGCCAGCAGTTTATCCCCGGGAAGGCAGTCCACAGGGGCCAACGTCCTGACTTTC. The whole variable domain, remainder taken from reference TRBV27 and TRBJ2-6, is EAQVTQNPRYLITVTGKKLTVTCSQNMNHEYMSWYRQDPGLGLRQIYYSMNVEVTDKGDVPEGYKVSRKEKRNFPLILESPSPNQTSLYFCASSLSPGRQSTGANVLTFGAGSRLTVL.

The chain combines TRBV9 with TRBJ2-1; the D is unclear. Germline CDR1 is SGDLS and CDR2 is YYNGEE. CDR3 length equals 13 residues. With 0 bases removed from V and 7 bases from J, the gap between germline ends came to 8 bases. The CDR3 region is CASSVAYPNEQFF. For the CDR3, the DNA is TGTGCCAGCAGCGTAGCTTACCCGAATGAGCAGTTCTTC.

The rearrangement joins TRBV5-8 to TRBJ2-2; D not certain. The ends were cut back, 2 bases at V and 3 bases at J, with 11 bases in the middle. Germline-derived CDR1 and CDR2 are SGHTS and YDEGEE. The CDR3 is made up of 15 amino acids. In nucleotides, the CDR3 is TGTGCCAGCAGCTTTCTCAGGCGAGACACCGGGGAGCTGTTTTTT. Translated: CASSFLRRDTGELFF.

V and J are TRBV10-2 and TRBJ1-3; D is unresolved. Germline CDR1 reads WSHSY; CDR2 reads SAAADI. Trimming shortened V by 7 bases and J by 0 bases, and 13 bases separated the two germline ends. The CDR3 is 15 residues long. The chain's CDR3 is CASIGREGSGNTIYF. The DNA for the CDR3 is TGCGCCAGCATAGGCCGGGAGGGCTCTGGAAACACCATATATTTT.

This chain links TRBV10-3 with TRBJ1-4; 7 bases agree with TRBD1. In germline, CDR1 is ENHRY, CDR2 SYGVKD. This CDR3 region has 14 residues. V gave up 6 bases and J gave up 3 bases; unmatched junction bases: 4. Written as DNA, the CDR3 is TGTGCCATCAGCGGGGGGACAGCTAATGAAAAACTGTTTTTT. It yields the protein CAISGGTANEKLFF.

The chain joins TRBV19 to TRBJ2-2; D perhaps matches TRBD1 (5 bases). With 0 bases removed from V and 6 bases from J, the gap between germline ends came to 11 bases. CDR3 length equals 15 residues. Per germline, CDR1 LNHDA and CDR2 SQIVND (reference sequence). The CDR3 region has the DNA TGTGCCAGTAGTATAGATCTAAGGGGCGCCGGGGAGCTGTTTTTT. Protein product: CASSIDLRGAGELFF. Drawing the rest from reference TRBV19 and TRBJ2-2, the complete variable domain is DGGITQSPKYLFRKEGQNVTLSCEQNLNHDAMYWYRQDPGQGLRLIYYSQIVNDFQKGDIAEGYSVSREKKESFPLTVTSAQKNPTAFYLCASSIDLRGAGELFFGEGSRLTVL.

This rearrangement joins TRBV11-2 to TRBJ2-1; D perhaps matches TRBD2 (7 bases). Trimming stripped 2 bases from V and 10 bases from J, with 21 bases between. The CDR3 length is 16 residues. Germline V gene lookup returns CDR1 SGHAT and CDR2 FQNNGV. The CDR3 DNA follows: TGTGCCAGCAGCTTATTGGGCGTGCGGGGGCATGAAGAGCAGTTCTTC. Translating it yields CASSLLGVRGHEEQFF.

This clone has only one observation. The chain carries TRBV10-3 and TRBJ1-3; tentatively, D is TRBD1 (6 bases). The length of the CDR3 is 14 residues. Germline V CDR1 and CDR2: ENHRY, SYGVKD. V shed 4 bases and J shed 1 base, with 8 bases lying between them. CDR3 DNA sequence: TGTGCCATCAGTGCGCAGGGGTCTGGAAACACCATATATTTT. The encoded protein is CAISAQGSGNTIYF.

The gene calls are TRBV7-9 and TRBJ1-1; D is ambiguous. Germline V gene lookup returns CDR1 SEHNR and CDR2 FQNEAQ (reference sequence). The CDR3 runs to 16 residues. Trimming pared 0 bases from V and 11 bases from J, leaving 22 bases between. The CDR3 coding sequence is TGTGCCAGCAGCTTAGCGCTGGCCCGGCAACCCATTGGGGCTTTCTTT. This gives the protein CASSLALARQPIGAFF.

About this clone: Sequence at one end of the junction differs from germline and may be a read error. V gene TRBV6-1 combines with J gene TRBJ1-2; 9 bases line up with TRBD1. This CDR3 spans 15 amino acids. The V gene's germline CDR1 is MNHNS and CDR2 SASEGT. DNA for the CDR3: TGTGCCAGCAGTGACCCGGGACAGGGAAAGCATGGCCACACCTTC. It specifies CASSDPGQGKHGHTF.

There are a few counts of this clone. The CDR3 DNA sequence: TGTGCCAGCAGCGTTAGTAACAGGGGCTACACCTTC. Translating gives CASSVSNRGYTF. J is TRBJ1-2 and V is TRBV9; D is possibly TRBD1 (5 bases). Trimming took off 2 bases at V and 8 bases at J, with 10 bases between the two ends. Germline loops: CDR1 SGDLS, CDR2 YYNGEE. The CDR3 spans 12 residues.

V gene TRBV19 combines with J gene TRBJ1-2; D is possibly TRBD1 (6 bases). V was pared by 6 bases and J by 3 bases, with 11 bases between. This CDR3 is built from 13 residues. CDR1 is LNHDA, CDR2 SQIVND, per germline (reference sequence). The CDR3 sequence: CASRLGADYGYTF. The CDR3 coding sequence is TGTGCCAGTAGATTGGGGGCGGACTATGGCTACACCTTC.

V usage is TRBV6-6 and J usage is TRBJ2-4; TRBD2 matches at 7 bases. V gave up 8 bases and J gave up 1 base; unmatched junction bases: 2. This CDR3 has 13 residues. CDR1 is MNHNY, CDR2 SVGAGI, per germline (reference sequence). CDR3 residues: CASGREAKNIQYF. The CDR3 DNA is TGTGCCAGCGGGCGGGAGGCCAAAAACATTCAGTACTTC.

This chain links TRBV7-2 with TRBJ2-7; TRBD2 matches at 8 bases. Trimming cost V 0 bases and J 2 bases; bases outside gene matches: 6. Germline V lookup: CDR1 SGHTA, CDR2 FQGNSA. This CDR3 is 16 amino acids long. CDR3 nucleotide sequence: TGTGCCAGCAGCTTAGCTGGAGCGGGAGCGCCCTACGAGCAGTACTTC. Amino acid sequence: CASSLAGAGAPYEQYF. Complete variable domain (other parts from reference TRBV7-2 and TRBJ2-7): GAGVSQSPSNKVTEKGKDVELRCDPISGHTALYWYRQSLGQGLEFLIYFQGNSAPDKSGLPSDRFSAERTGGSVSTLTIQRTQQEDSAVYLCASSLAGAGAPYEQYFGPGTRLTVT.